The 31 T cell receptor beta chains below come from one sample, sequenced in a study of blood T cells in healthy people across ages. PCR was performed a second time for 7 to 11 cycles using a sample-barcoded 5' primer and a J-beta primer mix. A single record per CDR3 protein comes from TCRdb applying MiXCR to the 5' RACE reads. The repertoire holds approximately 1.5 million distinct CDR3 sequences, with around 36% as singletons. Sequencing was carried out using blood. These receptor sequences come from a woman in her twenties or thirties in good health.

The chain carries TRBV6-1 and TRBJ2-5; D gene ambiguous. V gave up 6 bases and J gave up 5 bases, with 13 bases separating them. The CDR3 covers 13 residues. CDR1 and CDR2 from the germline V gene are MNHNS and SASEGT. The CDR3 is CASREMGLETQYF. CDR3 bases: TGTGCCAGCAGGGAAATGGGGTTGGAGACCCAGTACTTC.

This clonotype was detected many times. A read error may account for a junction end that differs from germline. This sequence joins TRBV4-1 and TRBJ2-3; D is ambiguous. Germline V gene data show CDR1 as MGHRA and CDR2 as YSYEKL. This CDR3 has 17 amino acids. The CDR3 DNA reads TGCGCCAGCAGCCAAGAACCAGCCTTCCAAAGCACAGATGCGCAGTATTTT. Protein: CASSQEPAFQSTDAQYF.

CDR3 protein: CASSGLAGFKETQYF. The CDR3 DNA reads as TGTGCCAGCAGCGGATTAGCGGGGTTCAAAGAGACCCAGTACTTC. The V gene is TRBV25-1, the J gene TRBJ2-5; 8 bases map to TRBD2. The germline V gene encodes CDR1 MGHDK and CDR2 SYGVNS. This CDR3 comprises 15 residues. The ends lost 6 bases at V and 3 bases at J; junction bases unmatched: 9.

Details on this clonotype: With a much larger clone just one base away, this may be a read error. The CDR3 region is CAISEAYEQYF. CDR3 nucleotide sequence: TGTGCCATCAGTGAGGCCTACGAGCAGTACTTC. This chain connects TRBV10-3 to TRBJ2-7; D is unresolved. The V gene's germline CDR1 is ENHRY and CDR2 SYGVKD. The length of the CDR3 is 11 residues. V was clipped by 2 bases and J by 2 bases, with 1 base between them.

This chain joins TRBV29-1 and TRBJ1-4; D is undetermined. The germline V gene has CDR1 SQVTM and CDR2 ANQGSEA. This CDR3 has 14 residues. V lost 6 bases and J lost 0, with 11 bases in between. CDR3 amino acids: CSVGLGTTNEKLFF. DNA of the CDR3: TGCAGCGTAGGCCTGGGGACAACTAATGAAAAACTGTTTTTT.

This chain links TRBV5-1 with TRBJ1-1; D is unresolved. Per germline, CDR1 SGHRS and CDR2 YFSETQ. This CDR3 has 14 residues. Trimming took 5 bases from V and 5 from J, leaving 16 bases between them. DNA for the CDR3: TGCGCCAGCAGGACGGTTTCAGGAAAGACTGAAGCTTTCTTT. Its translation: CASRTVSGKTEAFF.

The chain combines TRBV7-9 with TRBJ1-1; D unclear. Germline V gene lookup returns CDR1 SEHNR and CDR2 FQNEAQ (reference sequence). This CDR3 comprises 12 residues. V dropped 1 base and J dropped 5 bases, with 5 bases sitting between them. CDR3: CASSLVQTEAFF. CDR3 DNA sequence: TGTGCCAGCAGCTTAGTACAGACTGAAGCTTTCTTT.

The V gene is TRBV10-3, the J gene TRBJ2-1, with D perhaps matching TRBD1 or TRBD2 (6 bases each). V was cut by 3 bases and J by 9 bases, with 12 bases left in between. Germline values: CDR1 ENHRY, CDR2 SYGVKD. This CDR3 is built from 13 residues. CDR3 sequence: CAISDNRGAEQFF. In DNA form, the CDR3 reads TGTGCCATCAGTGATAATAGGGGGGCTGAGCAGTTCTTC.

This clonotype has only a few counts. V usage is TRBV20-1 and J usage is TRBJ1-6; D is possibly TRBD1 (5 bases). The germline V gene encodes CDR1 DFQATT and CDR2 SNEGSKA (reference sequence). The CDR3 contains 15 residues. V was cut by 2 bases and J by 4 bases, with 12 bases left in between. CDR3: CSARNVGQYNSPLHF. In nucleotides, the CDR3 is TGCAGTGCTAGAAATGTGGGGCAGTATAATTCACCCCTCCACTTT.

In this sample, this clonotype turned up a few times. This rearrangement joins TRBV20-1 to TRBJ2-5; no clear D gene. The CDR3 is 13 amino acids. Germline CDR1 is DFQATT and CDR2 is SNEGSKA (reference sequence). Trimming pared 6 bases from V and 2 bases from J, leaving 13 bases between. CDR3 DNA: TGCAGTGCCAGGACGGAAGATCAAGAGACCCAGTACTTC. Protein sequence: CSARTEDQETQYF.

The rearrangement links TRBV11-2 to TRBJ2-1; 11 bases fit TRBD2. With V trimmed by 5 bases and J by 7 bases, 13 bases remained unmatched. CDR1 is SGHAT, CDR2 FQNNGV, per germline. The CDR3 is 17 residues long. The CDR3 reads CASSRGVLAGVENEQFF. The CDR3 nucleotides read TGTGCCAGCAGCCGGGGTGTACTAGCGGGAGTGGAAAATGAGCAGTTCTTC.

The V and J genes are TRBV12-3 or TRBV12-4 and TRBJ2-7, with D uncertain. CDR3 length equals 14 residues. Trimming removed 4 bases at V and 2 bases at J, with 12 bases between. CDR3 DNA: TGTGCCAGCAGTTCCGATTTAACCCCCTACGAGCAGTACTTC. Translating it yields CASSSDLTPYEQYF.

There are a few counts of this clonotype. The V and J genes are TRBV12-3 or TRBV12-4 and TRBJ2-5; D possibly corresponds to TRBD2 (5 bases). The CDR3 has 16 amino acids. V lost 3 bases and J lost 5, with 19 bases in between. The CDR3 protein is CASSFIKTDSFETQYF. For the CDR3, the DNA is TGTGCCAGCAGTTTCATCAAAACGGACTCGTTCGAGACCCAGTACTTC.

This clonotype was recorded only once. This chain uses TRBV27 with TRBJ1-2, with 8 nucleotides matching TRBD1. V lost 5 bases, J lost 1 base, and 9 bases stayed unmatched. The CDR3 extends over 16 amino acids. Germline loops: CDR1 MNHEY, CDR2 SMNVEV (reference sequence). DNA for the CDR3: TGTGCCAGCAGTGACAGGGGAGGGGCGCTTAACTATGGCTACACCTTC. It translates to CASSDRGGALNYGYTF.

This clonotype has just a few counts. CDR3 bases: TGTGCCAGCAGAGGCCCGGGACAGGGACATCAGCCCCAGCATTTT. Translating it yields CASRGPGQGHQPQHF. The chain joins TRBV12-3 or TRBV12-4 to TRBJ1-5, with 9 bases fitting TRBD1. This CDR3 contains 15 residues. Unmatched junction bases numbered 8, after V lost 6 bases and J lost 5 bases.

The J gene is TRBJ2-3, the V gene TRBV28; D uncertain. Germline V gene lookup returns CDR1 MDHEN and CDR2 SYDVKM. This CDR3 contains 14 residues. V gave up 4 bases and J gave up 0 bases, with 8 bases separating them. CDR3: CASSYISSTDTQYF. CDR3 in DNA: TGTGCCAGCAGTTACATCTCTAGCACAGATACGCAGTATTTT.

The chain is built from TRBV15 and TRBJ2-3, with TRBD1 as a possible D gene (5 bases). This CDR3 contains 13 residues. Trimming left V 8 bases short and J 1 base short, with 10 bases between. Germline V gene lookup returns CDR1 LNHNV and CDR2 YYDKDF (reference sequence). CDR3 protein: CATGPQGTDTQYF. CDR3 bases: TGTGCCACCGGGCCACAGGGCACAGATACGCAGTATTTT.

The chain uses TRBV30 and TRBJ2-1; TRBD1 matches at 7 bases. The CDR3 sequence is 14 residues long. CDR1 is GTSNPN and CDR2 is SVGIG in the germline V gene (reference sequence). Trimming removed 1 base from V and 8 bases from J; junction bases left unmatched: 8. CDR3 sequence: CAWSEGRGLDEQFF. Written as DNA, the CDR3 is TGTGCCTGGAGTGAAGGCAGGGGGTTGGATGAGCAGTTCTTC.

Concerning this clonotype: A junction end diverges from the germline sequence, so it may reflect a read error. This sequence joins TRBV12-3 or TRBV12-4 and TRBJ2-3; no clear D gene. This CDR3 comprises 15 residues. CDR3 nucleotide sequence: TGTGCCAGCAGCCCCGGCCCTGGGTACACAGATGCGCAGTATTTT. It yields the protein CASSPGPGYTDAQYF.

This clonotype showed up just a few times. The chain links TRBV27 to TRBJ2-7; TRBD1 matches at 9 bases. The CDR3 contains 15 residues. V trimming: 3 bases; J trimming: 5 bases; junction bases outside the gene matches: 8. Germline V gene data show CDR1 as MNHEY and CDR2 as SMNVEV (reference sequence). CDR3 bases: TGTGCCAGCAGTTTTATTGGACAGGGGTATAACGAGCAGTACTTC. Protein sequence: CASSFIGQGYNEQYF.

This clonotype came up a few times. V and J are TRBV7-3 and TRBJ2-3; D remains ambiguous. The CDR3 is 14 residues long. CDR1 SGHTA and CDR2 FQGTGA come from the germline V gene. The germline V and J ends were trimmed by 1 base and 4 bases, with 9 bases remaining between them. CDR3 coding DNA: TGTGCCAGCAGCTTAAACTCGAGACCAGATACGCAGTATTTT. The encoded protein is CASSLNSRPDTQYF.

The V and J genes are TRBV7-8 and TRBJ2-5, with a weak D call TRBD2 (6 bases). This CDR3 has 15 residues. V was cut by 5 bases and J by 3 bases, with 16 bases left in between. CDR1 and CDR2 (germline): SGHVS, FQNEAQ. This CDR3 reads CASSPWVGGKETQYF. In nucleotides, the CDR3 is TGTGCCAGCAGCCCATGGGTTGGGGGGAAAGAGACCCAGTACTTC.

The table lists this clonotype with a few counts. The chain recombines TRBV9 with TRBJ2-3; D uncertain. This CDR3 region has 17 residues. CDR1 is SGDLS, CDR2 YYNGEE, per germline. Trimming cost V 4 bases and J 0 bases, with 18 bases left between them. The CDR3 bases are TGTGCCAGCAGCCCTTTTCGTCCTGGTACAAGCACAGATACGCAGTATTTT. Translating it yields CASSPFRPGTSTDTQYF.

The rearrangement links TRBV20-1 to TRBJ1-1; D is ambiguous. Trimming removed 4 bases at V and 4 bases at J, with 16 bases between. Germline V gene sequence: CDR1 DFQATT, CDR2 SNEGSKA (reference sequence). The CDR3 sequence is 14 residues long. The CDR3 coding sequence is TGCAGTGCTACCAAAAACCGGGCGGGCACTGAAGCTTTCTTT. Its translation: CSATKNRAGTEAFF.

This clonotype occurred a few times. The V and J genes are TRBV3-1 and TRBJ1-2, with D unresolved. CDR3 length equals 14 residues. Germline loops: CDR1 LGHDT, CDR2 YNNKEL (reference sequence). V lost 2 bases, J lost 2 bases, and 9 bases lay in between. The CDR3 reads CASSQYGINYGYTF. The CDR3 nucleotides read TGTGCCAGCAGCCAATACGGCATCAACTATGGCTACACCTTC. Drawing the rest from reference TRBV3-1 and TRBJ1-2, the complete variable domain is DTAVSQTPKYLVTQMGNDKSIKCEQNLGHDTMYWYKQDSKKFLKIMFSYNNKELIINETVPNRFSPKSPDKAHLNLHINSLELGDSAVYFCASSQYGINYGYTFGSGTRLTVV.

Regarding this clonotype: This sequence may be a read error, since a much larger clone differs from it by one base. V usage is TRBV12-3 or TRBV12-4 and J usage is TRBJ2-5; the match to TRBD2 covers 10 bases. V lost 5 bases, J lost 11 bases, and 14 bases stayed unmatched. CDR3 size: 15 residues. The CDR3 loop is CASSTHSGGTNEQYF. CDR3 coding DNA: TGTGCCAGCAGTACACATAGCGGGGGGACAAATGAGCAGTACTTC.

This clonotype was picked up a small number of times. The chain has TRBV27 and TRBJ1-5; TRBD1 is a possible D gene (6 bases). Germline loops: CDR1 MNHEY, CDR2 SMNVEV (reference sequence). V gave up 5 bases and J gave up 3 bases, with 14 bases separating them. CDR3 length equals 15 residues. CDR3 in amino acids: CASSKQGLYNQPQHF. As DNA, the CDR3 is TGTGCCAGCAGTAAACAGGGTCTTTACAATCAGCCCCAGCATTTT.

The V and J genes are TRBV2 and TRBJ2-2; D gene uncertain. Trimming pared 7 bases from V and 4 bases from J, leaving 16 bases between. Germline V CDR1 and CDR2: SNHLY, FYNNEI. The CDR3 is 15 residues long. The CDR3 DNA reads as TGTGCCAGCACCGCGAGACATCTTGGCACCGGGGAGCTGTTTTTT. Its protein product is CASTARHLGTGELFF.

This chain uses TRBV6-1 with TRBJ2-3, with 10 bases lining up with TRBD2. J was trimmed by 2 bases and V by 4 bases; bases with no gene match: 3. The CDR3 totals 15 residues. Germline CDR1 MNHNS, CDR2 SASEGT. The CDR3 DNA reads as TGTGCCAGCAGTGCTAGCGGGGGATACACAGATACGCAGTATTTT. This translates into CASSASGGYTDTQYF.

This rearrangement joins TRBV7-3 to TRBJ2-5; 7 bases agree with TRBD1. V was clipped by 5 bases and J by 11 bases; unmatched bases: 20. The CDR3 runs 16 residues. In germline, CDR1 is SGHTA, CDR2 FQGTGA. In nucleotides, the CDR3 is TGTGCCAGCAGCCCGGGACAGTCGGTGACCCCTAAGGAGCAGTACTTC. Its translation: CASSPGQSVTPKEQYF.

Many counts were recorded for this clonotype. This chain connects TRBV20-1 to TRBJ1-1, with D maybe TRBD1 (6 bases). The CDR3 contains 12 residues. Germline V gives CDR1 DFQATT, CDR2 SNEGSKA (reference sequence). V lost 5 bases to trimming and J lost 8 bases, with 15 bases between them. The CDR3 protein is CSAGTGLNEAFF. The CDR3 region has the DNA TGCAGTGCTGGCACAGGGTTAAACGAAGCTTTCTTT.